This T cell receptor (beta chain) appears in the sequencing data of a study of blood T cell repertoires in COVID-19. As for the study in general: The samples span acute and convalescent COVID-19 from the United States, Italy and Spain.

Using immunoSEQ multiplex PCR, the repertoire was profiled, and TCRdb retains in-frame clones only, with some absent. The table has over 150,000 clones, 80% to 90% seen once; the top ten hold around 4%. Trimming removed 10 bases from V and 0 bases from J, with 19 bases in between. Looked up from germline, CDR1 is MNHNY and CDR2 is SVGAGI (reference sequence). The CDR3 has 16 residues. The chain couples TRBV6-6 to TRBJ1-5; no clear D gene. The clonotype was recovered from a woman aged 60-70 years who had recovered from COVID-19. The sequenced material came from peripheral blood. CDR3 in amino acids: CATLRAGEYSNQPQHF. CDR3 nucleotide sequence: TGTGCCACCTTGAGGGCAGGCGAATATAGCAATCAGCCCCAGCATTTT.